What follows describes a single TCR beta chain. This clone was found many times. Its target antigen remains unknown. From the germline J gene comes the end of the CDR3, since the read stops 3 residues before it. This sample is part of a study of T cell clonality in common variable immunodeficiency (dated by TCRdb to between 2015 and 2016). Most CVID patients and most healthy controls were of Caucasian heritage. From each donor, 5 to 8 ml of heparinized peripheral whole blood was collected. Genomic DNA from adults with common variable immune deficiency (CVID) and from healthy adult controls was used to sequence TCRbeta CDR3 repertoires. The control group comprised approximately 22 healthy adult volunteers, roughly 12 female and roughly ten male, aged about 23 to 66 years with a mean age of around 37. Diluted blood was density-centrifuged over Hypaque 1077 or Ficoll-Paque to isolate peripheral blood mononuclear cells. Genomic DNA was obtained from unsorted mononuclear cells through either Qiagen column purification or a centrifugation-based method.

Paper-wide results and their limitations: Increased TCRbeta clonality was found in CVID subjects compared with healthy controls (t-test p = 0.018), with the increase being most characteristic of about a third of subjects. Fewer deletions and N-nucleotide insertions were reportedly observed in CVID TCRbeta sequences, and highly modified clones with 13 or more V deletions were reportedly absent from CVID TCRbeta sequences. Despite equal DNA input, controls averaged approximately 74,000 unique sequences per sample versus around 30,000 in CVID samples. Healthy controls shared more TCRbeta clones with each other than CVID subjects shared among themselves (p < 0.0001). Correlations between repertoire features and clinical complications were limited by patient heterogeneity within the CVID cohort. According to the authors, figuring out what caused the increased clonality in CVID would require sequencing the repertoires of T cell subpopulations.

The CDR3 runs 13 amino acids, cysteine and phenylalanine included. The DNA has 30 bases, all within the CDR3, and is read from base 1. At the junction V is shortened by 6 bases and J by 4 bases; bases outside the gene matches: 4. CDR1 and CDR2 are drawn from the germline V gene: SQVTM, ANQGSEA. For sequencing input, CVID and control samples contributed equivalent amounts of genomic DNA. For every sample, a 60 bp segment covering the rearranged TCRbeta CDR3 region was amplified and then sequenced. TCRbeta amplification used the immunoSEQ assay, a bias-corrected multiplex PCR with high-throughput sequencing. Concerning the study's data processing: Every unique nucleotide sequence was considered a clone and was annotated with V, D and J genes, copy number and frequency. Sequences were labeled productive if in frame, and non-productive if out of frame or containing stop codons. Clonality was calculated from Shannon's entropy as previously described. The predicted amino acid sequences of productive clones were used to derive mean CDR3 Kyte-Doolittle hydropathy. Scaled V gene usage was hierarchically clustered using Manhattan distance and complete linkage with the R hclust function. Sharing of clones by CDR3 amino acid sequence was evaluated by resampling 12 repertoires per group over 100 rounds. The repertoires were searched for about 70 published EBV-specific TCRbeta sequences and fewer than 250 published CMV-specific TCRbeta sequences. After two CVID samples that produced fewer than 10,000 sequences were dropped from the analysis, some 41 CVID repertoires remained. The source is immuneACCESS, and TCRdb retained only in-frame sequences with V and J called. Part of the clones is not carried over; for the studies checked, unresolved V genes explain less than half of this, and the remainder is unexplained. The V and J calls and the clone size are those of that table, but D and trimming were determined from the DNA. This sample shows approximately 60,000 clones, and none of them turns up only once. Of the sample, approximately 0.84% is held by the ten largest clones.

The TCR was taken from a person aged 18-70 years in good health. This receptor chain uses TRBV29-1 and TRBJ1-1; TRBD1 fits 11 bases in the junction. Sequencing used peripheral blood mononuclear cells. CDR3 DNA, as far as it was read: TGCAGCGTCGGAGGGACAGGGGGCACTGAA. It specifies CSVGGTGGTE. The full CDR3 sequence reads CSVGGTGGTEAFF.